The clone carrying this T cell receptor (beta chain) was recorded a few times. Its specificity is not known. These data are taken from a study of identical twins. Study outcomes and limitations: Conclusions came from cross-sectional statistical analysis, not from following the same donors.

A universal primer site was incorporated via template switching, and the cDNA contained unique molecular identifiers. TCRdb processed the 5' RACE reads anew with MiXCR; each CDR3 protein has one entry. The sample shows more than 650,000 distinct CDR3 sequences, roughly 6% of them seen only once. Trimming pared 4 bases from V and 8 bases from J, leaving 9 bases between. The CDR3 spans 12 residues. Looked up from germline, CDR1 is LNHNV and CDR2 is YYDKDF (reference sequence). The chain uses TRBV15 and TRBJ2-1; D not certain. Sequenced sample: naive T cells sorted from blood. The clonotype was recovered from a man aged 18-30 years in good health. CDR3 sequence (DNA): TGTGCCACCAGCACAATAATTCATGAGCAGTTCTTC. Its protein is CATSTIIHEQFF.